These 27 T cell receptor beta chains share one sample of origin, sequenced in a study of graft-versus-host responses after intestinal transplantation (TCRdb year 2021). The library relied on the immunoSEQ multiplex PCR assay. TCRdb retrieved this table from immuneACCESS and kept in-frame rearrangements only. Not all clones are present; in checked studies, unresolved V genes account for under half, and no reason is known for the remainder. In this sample the table shows approximately 40,000 clones, about 90% of which occur a single time. The ten biggest clones cover less than 3% of the sample. Sequencing used PBMCs, obtained approximately 310 days after intestinal transplant. The receptors stem from a human patient who received an intestinal transplant, so some T cells may come from the graft donor.

The chain uses TRBV10-3 and TRBJ1-5; maybe TRBD1 (6 bases). Per the germline V gene, CDR1 is ENHRY and CDR2 is SYGVKD. The V end lost 6 bases, the J end lost 1 base, and 10 bases lay between the germline ends. The CDR3 runs 14 residues. CDR3 nucleotide sequence: TGTGCCATCAGGGGGGACACAAGCAATCAGCCCCAGCATTTT. Translation: CAIRGDTSNQPQHF.

The rearrangement uses TRBV10-2 and TRBJ2-3; D is uncertain. The germline V gene encodes CDR1 WSHSY and CDR2 SAAADI. Trimming left V 1 base short and J 1 base short, with 6 bases between. The CDR3 spans 14 residues. CDR3 protein: CASSEFGGTDTQYF. The CDR3 nucleotides are TGCGCCAGCAGTGAGTTTGGGGGCACAGATACGCAGTATTTT.

The rearrangement uses TRBV9 and TRBJ1-1; D call uncertain. This CDR3 spans 14 amino acids. CDR1 and CDR2 from the germline V gene are SGDLS and YYNGEE. Trimming shortened V by 4 bases and J by 5 bases, and 15 bases separated the two germline ends. CDR3 region: CASSPSSAGTEAFF. The CDR3 DNA follows: TGTGCCAGCAGCCCCTCATCCGCGGGGACTGAAGCTTTCTTT.

This clone has a handful of counts. The chain has TRBV5-4 and TRBJ2-3, with TRBD2 matching 9 bases. The length of the CDR3 is 19 residues. The V segment lost 0 bases and the J segment 2 bases; nucleotides outside the gene matches: 13. CDR1 and CDR2 (germline): SGHNT, YYREEE (reference sequence). This CDR3 reads CASSLGSGSGYLPTDTQYF. CDR3 nucleotides: TGTGCCAGCAGCTTGGGTAGCGGGAGTGGGTATTTACCCACAGATACGCAGTATTTT.

The chain links TRBV29-1 to TRBJ2-1, with TRBD2 matching over 13 bases. The CDR3 covers 13 residues. V trimming: 7 bases; J trimming: 9 bases; junction bases outside the gene matches: 6. CDR1 SQVTM and CDR2 ANQGSEA come from the germline V gene. The DNA of the CDR3 is TGCAGCGATAGACTAGCGGGAGGCGGTGAGCAGTTCTTC. Protein sequence: CSDRLAGGGEQFF.

The chain recombines TRBV4-1 with TRBJ2-5; TRBD2 matches 10 bases. CDR1 is MGHRA, CDR2 YSYEKL, per germline. The CDR3 has 16 amino acids. Losses at the gene ends were 3 bases for V and 0 bases for J; bases not matched to a gene: 4. Written as DNA, the CDR3 is TGCGCCAGCAGCCATCAGCGGGGGGGGTACCAAGAGACCCAGTACTTC. Translating it yields CASSHQRGGYQETQYF.

This chain uses TRBV9 with TRBJ2-1; 7 bases are shared with TRBD1. This CDR3 has 15 residues. CDR1 and CDR2 from the germline V gene are SGDLS and YYNGEE. V shed 3 bases, J shed 4 bases, and the junction held 7 bases outside the gene matches. This chain's CDR3 is CASSATGIKYNEQFF. Written as DNA, the CDR3 is TGTGCCAGCAGCGCGACAGGGATAAAGTACAATGAGCAGTTCTTC.

The chain has TRBV28 and TRBJ1-5; 10 bases map to TRBD1. V lost 4 bases, J lost 3 bases, and 6 bases stayed unmatched. Germline CDR1 reads MDHEN; CDR2 reads SYDVKM. The CDR3 has 16 residues. CDR3 DNA: TGTGCCAGCAGTTGGACAGGGGGAATCCCCAATCAGCCCCAGCATTTT. Translating it yields CASSWTGGIPNQPQHF.

The V call is TRBV5-1, the J call TRBJ2-5, with 10 bases lining up with TRBD2. The CDR3 loop spans 16 amino acids. Trimming at V came to 0 bases and at J to 5 bases, leaving 7 bases not matched to a gene. Germline CDR1 and CDR2: SGHRS and YFSETQ. The CDR3 loop reads CASSLELAGIGETQYF. In DNA, the CDR3 is TGCGCCAGCAGCTTGGAACTAGCGGGGATCGGGGAGACCCAGTACTTC.

This chain joins TRBV4-1 and TRBJ2-1, with 13 nucleotides matching TRBD2. The CDR3 sequence is 18 residues long. The germline gives CDR1 MGHRA, CDR2 YSYEKL. Trimming took 0 bases from V and 4 from J; bases not matched to a gene: 6. The CDR3 spells CASSQEPETSGRYNEQFF. In DNA form, the CDR3 reads TGCGCCAGCAGCCAAGAACCCGAGACTAGCGGGAGGTACAATGAGCAGTTCTTC.

V is TRBV9 and J is TRBJ2-1, with D unresolved. CDR3 length equals 16 residues. The germline V and J ends were trimmed by 0 bases and 6 bases, with 16 bases remaining between them. Germline CDR1 SGDLS, CDR2 YYNGEE. In nucleotides, the CDR3 is TGTGCCAGCAGCGTAGGCTCCAGGAAGTTCGCCAATGAGCAGTTCTTC. Protein product: CASSVGSRKFANEQFF.

V usage is TRBV28 and J usage is TRBJ1-2; TRBD1 is a possible D gene (5 bases). Trimming removed 2 bases at V and 6 bases at J, with 10 bases between. The germline CDR1 and CDR2 sequences are MDHEN and SYDVKM. The CDR3 extends over 13 amino acids. The CDR3 DNA reads as TGTGCCAGCAGTTTAATGGGGGGAAATGGCTACACCTTC. Encoded protein: CASSLMGGNGYTF.

The genes are TRBV9 and TRBJ2-2; TRBD1 might be the D (5 bases). V was shortened by 9 bases and J by 2 bases, with 8 bases between the two germline ends. The CDR3 has 12 residues. Germline lookup yields CDR1 SGDLS and CDR2 YYNGEE. The CDR3 sequence: CATQGNTGELFF. CDR3 in DNA: TGTGCCACCCAGGGTAACACCGGGGAGCTGTTTTTT.

This clone occurred a few times. The chain recombines TRBV10-3 with TRBJ2-4; possible D gene TRBD1, 7 bases. Germline lookup yields CDR1 ENHRY and CDR2 SYGVKD. The V end was cut by 3 bases, the J end by 11 bases, with 17 bases between. The CDR3 loop spans 14 amino acids. As DNA, the CDR3 is TGTGCCATCAGTGACCCGAAGGGACAGCGGGTTCAGTACTTC. Protein product: CAISDPKGQRVQYF.

The chain couples TRBV5-1 to TRBJ1-1; a possible D gene is TRBD1 (5 bases). The CDR3 runs 14 residues. The germline V gene encodes CDR1 SGHRS and CDR2 YFSETQ. Trimming left V 7 bases short and J 0 bases short, with 13 bases between. CDR3 amino acids: CASARGDMNTEAFF. CDR3 coding DNA: TGCGCCAGCGCACGGGGGGATATGAACACTGAAGCTTTCTTT.

This chain links TRBV10-3 with TRBJ2-2; no definite D call. The CDR3 is 15 residues long. V lost 3 bases and J 5 bases, leaving 13 bases between the germline ends. CDR1 and CDR2 from the germline V gene are ENHRY and SYGVKD. For the CDR3, the DNA is TGTGCCATCAGTGAAGGCATAGGTGAAACCGGGGAGCTGTTTTTT. This sequence encodes CAISEGIGETGELFF.

J is TRBJ1-5 and V is TRBV6-5, with no clear D. Trimming took 7 bases from V and 2 from J, leaving 12 bases between them. The CDR3 is 14 residues long. Germline-derived CDR1 and CDR2 are MNHEY and SVGAGI. The CDR3 spells CASTQREGNQPQHF. CDR3 DNA: TGTGCCAGCACACAACGGGAGGGCAATCAGCCCCAGCATTTT.

The chain is built from TRBV30 and TRBJ2-1; tentatively, D is TRBD2 (6 bases). With 4 bases removed from V and 7 bases from J, the gap between germline ends came to 8 bases. The CDR3 loop spans 11 amino acids. Germline values: CDR1 GTSNPN, CDR2 SVGIG (reference sequence). The DNA of the CDR3 is TGTGCCTGGAAGCGGGCGAATGAGCAGTTCTTC. Protein: CAWKRANEQFF.

The chain combines TRBV5-1 with TRBJ2-2; 7 positions agree with TRBD2. The CDR3 consists of 15 residues. With 3 bases clipped from V and 2 bases from J, the junction kept 4 bases outside the gene matches. Germline V CDR1 and CDR2: SGHRS, YFSETQ. Here the CDR3 reads CASSSRGDNTGELFF. CDR3 DNA: TGCGCCAGCAGCTCCCGGGGGGATAACACCGGGGAGCTGTTTTTT.

The chain combines TRBV10-1 with TRBJ2-1; D may match TRBD1 or TRBD2 (5 bases each). The CDR3 length is 14 residues. The germline V gene has CDR1 WNHNN and CDR2 SYGVQD (reference sequence). V was clipped by 6 bases and J by 7 bases, with 16 bases between them. The CDR3 DNA reads as TGCGCCAGCAGGGCCCCGAGGGGTTGTAATGAGCAGTTCTTC. Protein sequence: CASRAPRGCNEQFF.

This clone appeared a single time. The rearrangement uses TRBV4-2 and TRBJ2-1, with D tentatively TRBD1 or TRBD2 (6 bases each). This CDR3 is built from 16 residues. Germline lookup yields CDR1 LGHNA and CDR2 YNFKEQ. With 0 bases removed from V and 3 bases from J, the gap between germline ends came to 12 bases. In DNA form, the CDR3 reads TGTGCCAGCAGCCAAGATTGGGGGGCTTACTACAATGAGCAGTTCTTC. Protein product: CASSQDWGAYYNEQFF.

In this sample, this clone turned up a few times. The rearrangement joins TRBV10-3 to TRBJ2-7; 11 bases map to TRBD1. CDR3 size: 12 residues. Germline V lookup: CDR1 ENHRY, CDR2 SYGVKD. Trimming took 8 bases from V and 7 from J; bases not matched to a gene: 4. CDR3 nucleotides: TGTGCCATCGGACAGGGGGCAGGGGAGCAGTACTTC. Its protein is CAIGQGAGEQYF.

The V call is TRBV10-2, the J call TRBJ2-7; TRBD2 aligns across 10 bases. The germline gives CDR1 WSHSY, CDR2 SAAADI. This CDR3 has 14 residues. After removal of 6 bases from V and 4 bases from J, the junction contained 6 bases not matched to a gene. This CDR3 reads CASRRLAGKYEQYF. The DNA for the CDR3 is TGCGCCAGCAGACGACTAGCGGGCAAATACGAGCAGTACTTC.

The chain uses TRBV19 and TRBJ1-1, with unresolved D. The CDR3 extends over 14 amino acids. V gave up 7 bases and J gave up 1 base, with 13 bases separating them. Germline lookup yields CDR1 LNHDA and CDR2 SQIVND (reference sequence). The DNA for the CDR3 is TGTGCCAGTACGGAGCAGGTGGGGAACACTGAAGCTTTCTTT. Its protein is CASTEQVGNTEAFF.

V gene TRBV6-6 combines with J gene TRBJ2-1; D might be TRBD2 (6 bases). The germline V gene encodes CDR1 MNHNY and CDR2 SVGAGI (reference sequence). The germline V and J ends were trimmed by 2 bases and 7 bases, with 6 bases remaining between them. This CDR3 comprises 12 residues. CDR3 nucleotides: TGTGCCAGCAGTTACGGAGGGAATGAGCAGTTCTTC. This codes for CASSYGGNEQFF.

The J gene is TRBJ2-2, the V gene TRBV5-1; D is undetermined. Trimming removed 3 bases at V and 9 bases at J, with 9 bases between. This CDR3 spans 12 amino acids. Germline V lookup: CDR1 SGHRS, CDR2 YFSETQ. The CDR3 loop reads CASSSDRRELFF. CDR3 coding DNA: TGCGCCAGCAGCTCTGACCGGCGGGAGCTGTTTTTT.

The rearrangement uses TRBV28 and TRBJ2-7; 9 nucleotides match TRBD1. Germline V CDR1 and CDR2: MDHEN, SYDVKM. The CDR3 runs 14 residues. V lost 8 bases and J lost 6; bases outside the gene matches: 11. In DNA, the CDR3 is TGTGCCAGCCGATCGGGACAGGGAAATTCCGAGCAGTACTTC. Its translation is CASRSGQGNSEQYF.